This T cell receptor (beta chain) was documented in a study of CD8 T cells in ankylosing spondylitis. Study results and caveats: Significantly higher representation of disease-linked clones was reported for matched ankylosing spondylitis synovial fluid. Disease-linked clones were CD8+ and relatively rare in peripheral blood. Made up of eight highly homologous variants, a TCR beta motif appeared characteristic of ankylosing spondylitis blood.

Researchers built TCR beta libraries using quantitative 5'-RACE with molecular barcodes. TCRdb analysed the 5' RACE reads with MiXCR anew, one entry per CDR3 protein. The data hold fewer than 550,000 distinct CDR3 sequences, with about 5% observed a single time. Many counts were recorded for this clonotype. Antigen unknown. The sample comprised blood, either unsorted or a sorted T cell fraction (not recorded which). The source of this sequence is a male donor with ankylosing spondylitis.

The CDR3 coding sequence is TGTGCCACCAGTCCCCCCTTGCAGGGTGGCGCAGATACGCAGTATTTT. It translates to CATSPPLQGGADTQYF. The genes are TRBV15 and TRBJ2-3, with D perhaps TRBD1 (5 bases). The length of the CDR3 is 16 residues. The V gene's germline CDR1 is LNHNV and CDR2 YYDKDF (reference sequence). Trimming took off 6 bases at V and 4 bases at J, with 20 bases between the two ends.